A selection of T cell receptor beta chains follows, all from one sample in a study of blood T cell repertoires in COVID-19. TCRdb's table, derived via immunoSEQ multiplex PCR, lists solely in-frame clones and lacks some. In the table there are over 250,000 clones, 75% to 90% of which are singletons. The material sequenced was peripheral blood. Receptors originate from a woman in her thirties or forties who had recovered from COVID-19. The CDR3 runs from the conserved cysteine through the conserved F or W.

TRBV15,TRBJ2-7,CATSRGPTGYEQYF
TRBV5-6,TRBJ1-2,CASSSGVSSNYGYTF
TRBV5-1,TRBJ1-5,CASSLRGNQPQHF
TRBV5-1,TRBJ1-1,CASSNRGRAAEAFF
TRBV12-5,TRBJ1-5,CASGLVLSQPQHF
TRBV30,TRBJ1-2,CAWSPGTNYGYTF
TRBV6-2/TRBV6-3,TRBJ1-5,CASSLWGGSNQPQHF
TRBV7-6,TRBJ2-7,CASSLGGQGSYEQYF
TRBV9,TRBJ1-1,CASSVDPGGQNTEAFF
TRBV24-1,TRBJ1-5,CATSDSGRNQPQHF
TRBV7-2,TRBJ2-1,CASSLDRGAYNEQFF
TRBV18,TRBJ1-4,CASSPNRQGLSQNEKLFF
TRBV7-9,TRBJ2-7,CASSPRGGDRAAYEQYF
TRBV30,TRBJ2-5,CAWSVRLAGGPSYF
TRBV6-5,TRBJ1-2,CATNRWDRGYGYTF
TRBV10-1,TRBJ2-7,CASSERRGTGQYF
TRBV12-5,TRBJ2-5,CASGLIRGETQYF
TRBV13,TRBJ2-7,CASSTESGSGYEQYF
TRBV6-5,TRBJ1-3,CASSYTGVQGNTIYF
TRBV20-1,TRBJ1-2,CSASFQGGNYGYTF
TRBV7-9,TRBJ2-6,CASSPRGGGSGANVLTF
TRBV10-1,TRBJ2-7,CASSESIRGLSYEQYF
TRBV10-3,TRBJ2-5,CAISDSRAGKETQYF
TRBV11-2,TRBJ2-7,CASSLGPSGSYEQYF